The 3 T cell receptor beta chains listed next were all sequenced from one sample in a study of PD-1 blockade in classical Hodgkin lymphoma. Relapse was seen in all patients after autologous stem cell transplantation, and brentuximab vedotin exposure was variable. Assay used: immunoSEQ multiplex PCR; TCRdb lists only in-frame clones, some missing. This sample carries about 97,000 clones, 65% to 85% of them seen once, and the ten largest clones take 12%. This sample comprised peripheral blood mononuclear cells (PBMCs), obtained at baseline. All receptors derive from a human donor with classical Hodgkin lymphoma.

This chain's CDR3 is CASSWGAGGPREQYF. CDR3 sequence (DNA): TGTGCCAGTTCCTGGGGGGCGGGAGGGCCGAGAGAGCAGTACTTC. The V gene is TRBV19, the J gene TRBJ2-7, with TRBD2 identical over 9 bases. The J segment lost 7 bases and the V segment lost 8 bases, leaving 15 bases of the junction unmatched. The CDR3 has 15 residues. Germline-derived CDR1 and CDR2 are LNHDA and SQIVND (reference sequence). The variable domain in full, completed from reference TRBV19 and TRBJ2-7, reads DGGITQSPKYLFRKEGQNVTLSCEQNLNHDAMYWYRQDPGQGLRLIYYSQIVNDFQKGDIAEGYSVSREKKESFPLTVTSAQKNPTAFYLCASSWGAGGPREQYFGPGTRLTVT.

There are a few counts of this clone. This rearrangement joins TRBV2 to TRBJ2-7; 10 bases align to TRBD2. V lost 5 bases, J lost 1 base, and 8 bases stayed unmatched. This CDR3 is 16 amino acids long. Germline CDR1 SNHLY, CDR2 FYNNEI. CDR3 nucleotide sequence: TGTGCCAGCAGTATGCCTAGCGGGAGACCTTCCTACGAGCAGTACTTC. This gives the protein CASSMPSGRPSYEQYF.

The CDR3 sequence is CASSWGQGAGANVLTF. DNA for the CDR3: TGTGCCAGCAGTTGGGGGCAGGGCGCTGGGGCCAACGTCCTGACTTTC. This sequence joins TRBV6-5 and TRBJ2-6, with D perhaps TRBD1 (6 bases). V lost 4 bases and J lost 2, with 12 bases in between. CDR3 length: 16 amino acids. CDR1 is MNHEY and CDR2 is SVGAGI in the germline V gene.